The clone carrying this TCR beta chain appeared once. Its target is not known. Bulk libraries came from a prior protocol with listed TCR primers. TCRdb processed the PCR reads anew with MiXCR; each CDR3 protein has one entry. The table records 490,000 or so distinct CDR3 sequences, over 20% of them present only once. Each library that profiled naive CD8 cells came from approximately 20,000 to 1,000,000 sorted cells with 10%, 30% or 50% RNA. This entry comes from a study of molecular identifiers for immune sequencing clone quantification. Study-level results: Identical TCR molecules that share a barcode could lead to an underestimation of highly expanded clone sizes. Clones above 20 RNA copies contained over 97% of effector molecules but under 1% of naive ones.

The sequencing sample was made of naive CD8+ T cells from blood, with Jurkat cell RNA spiked in. The subset: FACS-sorted CD8+CD4-CCR7+CD45RA+ naive T cells. The origin of this receptor is a human donor in good health. Some libraries in this study had Jurkat cell RNA spiked in.

The CDR3 DNA is TGTGCCAGCAGCTTACCCGGACAGTCCTTATCCTATGGCTACACCTTC. The encoded protein is CASSLPGQSLSYGYTF. The chain uses TRBV7-2 and TRBJ1-2; D is possibly TRBD1 (6 bases). V was trimmed by 2 bases and J by 4 bases, leaving 17 bases between them. Germline V gene sequence: CDR1 SGHTA, CDR2 FQGNSA. The CDR3 runs 16 residues. The variable domain in full, with the rest retrieved from reference TRBV7-2 and TRBJ1-2, is GAGVSQSPSNKVTEKGKDVELRCDPISGHTALYWYRQSLGQGLEFLIYFQGNSAPDKSGLPSDRFSAERTGGSVSTLTIQRTQQEDSAVYLCASSLPGQSLSYGYTFGSGTRLTVV.